These T cell receptor beta chains were read from a single sample in a study of CD8 T cells in ankylosing spondylitis. MiXCR, run by TCRdb on the 5' RACE reads, gives a single entry per CDR3 protein. There are about 160,000 distinct CDR3 sequences in the sample; 18% occur only once, and over 7.5% lies in the top ten. Sequencing used blood, either unsorted or a sorted T cell fraction (not recorded which). The receptors here all came from a male donor with ankylosing spondylitis or in good health (not recorded which). Both conserved end residues are part of each CDR3. A D gene is named only where the DNA matches it firmly. The size field is filled for only some rows; it gives once, few, many or a size class.

V gene	J gene	clone size	D gene	CDR3 protein	CDR3 DNA
TRBV5-1	TRBJ2-3	NA	TRBD1	CASSSGQGSTDTQYF	TGCGCCAGCAGCTCGGGACAGGGGTCAACAGATACGCAGTATTTT
TRBV6-5	TRBJ2-3	NA	NA	CASSTSGWDTQYF	TGTGCCAGCAGTACCTCCGGTTGGGATACGCAGTATTTT
TRBV28	TRBJ1-1	many	TRBD1	CAGGQGFVTEAFF	TGTGCCGGTGGACAGGGATTTGTCACTGAAGCTTTCTTT
TRBV28	TRBJ1-1	many	NA	CASSSPWPEAFF	TGTGCCAGCAGTTCCCCTTGGCCTGAAGCTTTCTTT
TRBV6-5	TRBJ1-5	many	NA	CASSYGFNREPQHF	TGTGCCAGCAGTTACGGCTTTAATCGCGAGCCCCAGCATTTT
TRBV2	TRBJ1-2	many	NA	CASRGEEDYGYTF	TGTGCCAGCAGAGGCGAGGAGGACTATGGCTACACCTTC
TRBV9	TRBJ2-5	many	TRBD2	CASSPAGGALETQYF	TGTGCCAGCAGCCCGGCGGGGGGCGCGTTGGAGACCCAGTACTTC
TRBV29-1	TRBJ1-4	NA	NA	CSVEDPTGDIEKLFF	TGCAGCGTTGAAGATCCGACAGGAGATATTGAAAAACTGTTTTTT
TRBV21-1	TRBJ1-5	NA	NA	CASSKGGGQPQHF	TGTGCCAGCAGCAAAGGAGGAGGTCAGCCCCAGCATTTT
TRBV18	TRBJ1-1	NA	NA	CASSGGPNTEAFF	TGTGCCAGCTCAGGGGGGCCGAACACTGAAGCTTTCTTT
TRBV20-1	TRBJ2-5	many	NA	CSALDGRRTQYF	TGCAGTGCCCTGGACGGACGAAGGACCCAGTACTTC
TRBV30	TRBJ1-5	NA	TRBD1	CAWSPPGTDNQPQHF	TGTGCCTGGAGTCCCCCGGGGACAGATAATCAGCCCCAGCATTTT
TRBV30	TRBJ1-6	few	TRBD1	CAWDLGQGNSPLHF	TGTGCCTGGGACCTGGGACAGGGGAATTCACCCCTCCACTTT
TRBV18	TRBJ2-5	once	NA	CASSVQGSETQYF	TGTGCCAGCTCCGTTCAGGGGAGTGAGACCCAGTACTTC
TRBV12-3/TRBV12-4	TRBJ2-7	many	NA	CASSGRGAGYEQYF	TGTGCCAGCAGTGGACGTGGGGCCGGCTACGAGCAGTACTTC
TRBV11-1	TRBJ2-1	NA	TRBD1	CASRSTSLTGTGVNEQFF	TGTGCCAGCAGATCCACCTCTCTCACCGGGACAGGGGTAAATGAGCAGTTCTTC
TRBV6-1	TRBJ1-2	many	TRBD1	CASSKDRHYGYTF	TGTGCCAGCAGTAAGGACAGGCACTATGGCTACACCTTC
TRBV5-6	TRBJ1-4	NA	NA	CASALGGGQREKLFF	TGTGCCAGCGCGCTCGGGGGAGGACAGCGAGAAAAACTGTTTTTT
TRBV29-1	TRBJ2-1	many	NA	CSVEVFLHNEQFF	TGCAGCGTTGAAGTATTCCTGCACAATGAGCAGTTCTTC
TRBV5-1	TRBJ1-4	few	TRBD1	CASSFNRGTNEKLFF	TGCGCCAGCAGCTTCAACAGGGGAACTAATGAAAAACTGTTTTTT
TRBV20-1	TRBJ2-1	many	NA	CSAIVINNEQFF	TGCAGTGCTATCGTAATCAACAATGAGCAGTTCTTC
TRBV7-9	TRBJ2-1	NA	TRBD2	CASSIRERDSYNEQFF	TGTGCCAGCAGCATCAGGGAGCGGGACTCCTACAATGAGCAGTTCTTC
TRBV28	TRBJ2-2	many	TRBD1	CASSYPQGLTNTGELFF	TGTGCCAGCAGTTACCCACAGGGGCTGACGAACACCGGGGAGCTGTTTTTT
TRBV7-2	TRBJ2-7	few	NA	CASSLVSGSYEQYF	TGTGCCAGCAGCTTAGTTTCGGGCTCCTACGAGCAGTACTTC
TRBV5-1	TRBJ2-3	many	TRBD2	CASRFGLAGDTDTQYF	TGCGCCAGCAGGTTCGGACTAGCGGGAGATACAGATACGCAGTATTTT
TRBV4-2	TRBJ2-7	NA	TRBD2	CASSQGLAGPYEQYF	TGTGCCAGCAGCCAAGGACTAGCGGGACCCTACGAGCAGTACTTC
TRBV11-2	TRBJ1-2	NA	TRBD1	CASSPPPRDSYGYTF	TGTGCCAGCAGCCCTCCCCCCCGGGACAGCTATGGCTACACCTTC
TRBV7-9	TRBJ2-1	many	TRBD2	CASSLDVGGSSYNEQFF	TGTGCCAGCAGCTTAGATGTAGGCGGGAGCTCCTACAATGAGCAGTTCTTC
TRBV5-5	TRBJ2-2	many	TRBD1	CASSMTQGASGELFF	TGTGCCAGCAGCATGACACAGGGGGCATCCGGGGAGCTGTTTTTT
TRBV20-1	TRBJ2-2	many	TRBD2	CSARTSGRVAGELFF	TGCAGTGCGAGGACTAGCGGGAGAGTAGCCGGGGAGCTGTTTTTT
TRBV5-1	TRBJ1-2	many	TRBD1	CASRRDSQEYGYTF	TGCGCCAGCAGGAGGGACAGCCAGGAGTATGGCTACACCTTC
TRBV27	TRBJ2-7	many	NA	CASSPRTGTYEQYF	TGTGCCAGCAGTCCGCGGACGGGAACCTACGAGCAGTACTTC
TRBV7-2	TRBJ1-2	NA	TRBD1	CASSPWTGVNYGYTF	TGTGCCAGCAGTCCTTGGACAGGGGTTAACTATGGCTACACCTTC
TRBV3-1	TRBJ1-2	many	NA	CASSLQPGDYGYTF	TGTGCCAGCAGCCTCCAGCCAGGGGACTATGGCTACACCTTC
TRBV5-1	TRBJ2-3	few	TRBD2	CASSLWGTSGTDTQYF	TGCGCCAGCAGCTTGTGGGGGACTAGCGGCACAGATACGCAGTATTTT
TRBV5-1	TRBJ2-2	many	TRBD2	CASSWEGPAGELFF	TGCGCCAGCAGCTGGGAGGGGCCGGCCGGGGAGCTGTTTTTT
TRBV12-3/TRBV12-4	TRBJ2-1	few	TRBD2	CASSPWTSGRLLNEQFF	TGTGCCAGCAGTCCGTGGACTAGCGGGAGACTACTCAATGAGCAGTTCTTC
TRBV20-1	TRBJ2-1	many	NA	CSARASYEQFF	TGCAGTGCTAGAGCTTCCTATGAGCAGTTCTTC
TRBV27	TRBJ1-1	NA	NA	CASSSPDLGRGRIEAFF	TGTGCCAGCAGTTCGCCCGACCTCGGGCGGGGGCGCATAGAAGCTTTCTTT
TRBV5-1	TRBJ2-1	NA	NA	CASSLVSLNEQFF	TGCGCCAGCAGCTTGGTCTCCCTCAATGAGCAGTTCTTC
TRBV28	TRBJ1-2	few	NA	CASSLSGENYGYTF	TGTGCCAGCAGTTTAAGCGGCGAGAACTATGGCTACACCTTC
TRBV10-3	TRBJ2-2	NA	TRBD1	CAIRPGTDTGELFF	TGTGCCATCAGGCCCGGGACAGACACCGGGGAGCTGTTTTTT
TRBV20-1	TRBJ2-5	few	NA	CSARRGDSDQETQYF	TGCAGTGCTAGGAGGGGGGACAGTGACCAAGAGACCCAGTACTTC
TRBV12-3/TRBV12-4	TRBJ2-2	many	TRBD1	CASSVRQGTGELFF	TGTGCCAGCAGTGTACGACAGGGGACCGGGGAGCTGTTTTTT
TRBV5-1	TRBJ2-2	many	NA	CASSRLGAMGTGELFF	TGCGCCAGCAGCCGTTTGGGGGCAATGGGCACCGGGGAGCTGTTTTTT